This T cell receptor beta chain emerged from a study of shared clonotypes between healthy human individuals. The wider study: Donors had three CD4 naive, three CD4 memory, two CD8 naive and one CD8 memory plate apiece. Broader study findings: The study found lower generation probabilities in non-shared clonotypes than in those shared by all four donors. Memory subsets generally showed lower estimated richness than naive subsets.

In the case of this clone: Its antigen is not identified.

The CDR3 is 16 residues long. V dropped 5 bases and J dropped 2; count of bases not matched to a gene: 7. Per germline, CDR1 SGHAT and CDR2 FQNNGV. At a deep level, the assay was run. Sequenced by immunoSEQ multiplex PCR; TCRdb stores in-frame clones only, minus some. The data hold 550,000 to 700,000 clones, with around four fifths observed a single time. What was sequenced was memory CD4+ T cells sorted from blood. Described subset: CD45RA-negative fraction. The rearrangement uses TRBV11-2 and TRBJ2-5, with TRBD2 identical over 11 bases. The clonotype was recovered from a woman aged 25 to 39 in good health. The CDR3 DNA reads as TGTGCCAGCAGCGCGGGACTAGCGGTGTTACAAGAGACCCAGTACTTC. Amino acids: CASSAGLAVLQETQYF.